Below, 13 T cell receptor beta chains from the same sample are listed, as sequenced in a study of early T cells in non-severe SARS-CoV-2 infection. TCRdb used MiXCR to reprocess the 5' RACE reads, holding one entry per CDR3 protein. The sample records tens of thousands of distinct CDR3 sequences, approximately 5.9% being singletons. The sequences come from whole blood, collected at baseline. These receptors originate from an adult who was a healthcare worker with PCR-confirmed SARS-CoV-2 infection or an uninfected control (not recorded which).

This clonotype was recorded at least ten times. This chain links TRBV7-6 with TRBJ2-2; 11 bases match TRBD2. Looked up from germline, CDR1 is SGHVS and CDR2 is FNYEAQ. The trim removed 4 bases at V and 2 bases at J, leaving 3 bases unmatched. CDR3 length equals 16 residues. This CDR3 reads CASSSGTSGNTGELFF. CDR3 coding DNA: TGTGCCAGCAGCTCCGGGACTAGCGGCAACACCGGGGAGCTGTTTTTT. The full variable domain, completed using reference TRBV7-6 and TRBJ2-2, is GAGVSQSPRYKVTKRGQDVALRCDPISGHVSLYWYRQALGQGPEFLTYFNYEAQQDKSGLPNDRFSAERPEGSISTLTIQRTEQRDSAMYRCASSSGTSGNTGELFFGEGSRLTVL.

This clonotype has ten or more counts. The chain uses TRBV3-1 and TRBJ1-5; TRBD1 is a possible D gene (5 bases). Trimming took off 1 base at V and 3 bases at J, with 7 bases between the two ends. This CDR3 region has 14 residues. CDR1 is LGHDT, CDR2 YNNKEL, per germline (reference sequence). This CDR3 reads CASSQGGFNQPQHF. CDR3 coding DNA: TGTGCCAGCAGCCAAGGGGGGTTCAATCAGCCCCAGCATTTT.

This clonotype was counted ten times or more. This sequence joins TRBV6-6 and TRBJ1-1; TRBD1 aligns across 8 bases. The CDR3 has 13 amino acids. The V gene end was trimmed by 6 bases and the J gene end by 3 bases; junction bases not matched to a gene: 3. Germline V lookup: CDR1 MNHNY, CDR2 SVGAGI (reference sequence). CDR3 loop: CASRAQGDTEAFF. The DNA of the CDR3 is TGTGCCAGCAGGGCACAGGGGGACACTGAAGCTTTCTTT.

CDR3 sequence reads: CATKQDNSYNEQFF. The CDR3 nucleotides read TGTGCCACGAAACAGGACAACTCCTACAATGAGCAGTTCTTC. The chain uses TRBV14 and TRBJ2-1, with a possible D match to TRBD1 (5 bases). The CDR3 spans 14 residues. Germline V gene lookup returns CDR1 SGHDN and CDR2 FVKESK. Between the trimmed V and J ends, which lost 10 bases and 0 bases, there was a span of 13 bases.

This clonotype was counted a few times. The chain couples TRBV20-1 to TRBJ2-4; D is possibly TRBD2 (5 bases). V shed 3 bases and J shed 3 bases, with 18 bases lying between them. This CDR3 contains 16 residues. Germline CDR1 reads DFQATT; CDR2 reads SNEGSKA (reference sequence). The CDR3 DNA is TGCAGTGCTAGTATTCGAGGCGGGTCTGGCAAAAACATTCAGTACTTC. Amino acid sequence: CSASIRGGSGKNIQYF.

This clonotype was detected many times. J is TRBJ1-6 and V is TRBV27; possibly TRBD1 for D (6 bases). Germline V gives CDR1 MNHEY, CDR2 SMNVEV (reference sequence). The CDR3 loop spans 16 amino acids. Between the trimmed V and J ends, which lost 2 bases and 7 bases, there was a span of 15 bases. The CDR3 coding sequence is TGTGCCAGCAGTTTAAGGGACAATAATGGCAATTCACCCCTCCACTTT. It is translated as CASSLRDNNGNSPLHF.

This clonotype has more than one count but fewer than ten. The chain recombines TRBV20-1 with TRBJ2-3; 13 bases fit TRBD2. The CDR3 is 16 residues long. The trim removed 5 bases at V and 1 base at J, leaving 6 bases unmatched. Germline CDR1 DFQATT, CDR2 SNEGSKA (reference sequence). CDR3 nucleotides: TGCAGTGCTCGACCTACTAGCGGGAGGGGCACAGATACGCAGTATTTT. Its protein is CSARPTSGRGTDTQYF.

This clonotype came up many times. This chain connects TRBV10-2 to TRBJ1-1; 7 bases match TRBD1. The V gene's germline CDR1 is WSHSY and CDR2 SAAADI. Losses at the gene ends were 8 bases for V and 1 base for J; bases not matched to a gene: 4. The CDR3 extends over 13 amino acids. For the CDR3, the DNA is TGCGCCAGCTCGGGACAGAGGAACACTGAAGCTTTCTTT. Translation: CASSGQRNTEAFF.

This rearrangement joins TRBV5-1 to TRBJ2-7; D gene ambiguous. CDR1 is SGHRS, CDR2 YFSETQ, per germline. V shed 0 bases and J shed 7 bases, with 11 bases lying between them. The CDR3 consists of 13 residues. In nucleotides, the CDR3 is TGCGCCAGCAGCTTGGAGGGCTGGAAAGAGCAGTACTTC. Amino acid sequence: CASSLEGWKEQYF.

Ten or more counts support this clonotype. The rearrangement joins TRBV18 to TRBJ2-1; TRBD2 aligns across 14 bases. V lost 7 bases, J lost 2 bases, and 4 bases stayed unmatched. The length of the CDR3 is 16 residues. The germline V gene has CDR1 KGHSH and CDR2 LQKENI. In DNA, the CDR3 is TGTGCCAGCTACGGACTAGCGGGAGGCCCCTACAATGAGCAGTTCTTC. Protein sequence: CASYGLAGGPYNEQFF.

The V and J genes are TRBV7-8 and TRBJ2-7; D is unresolved. Trimming removed 3 bases from V and 1 base from J, with 7 bases in between. The CDR3 consists of 13 residues. CDR1 is SGHVS and CDR2 is FQNEAQ in the germline V gene. The CDR3 reads CASSFALSYEQYF. DNA of the CDR3: TGTGCCAGCAGCTTTGCCCTTTCCTACGAGCAGTACTTC. Looking up the rest from reference TRBV7-8 and TRBJ2-7 gives the full variable domain: GAGVSQSPRYKVAKRGQDVALRCDPISGHVSLFWYQQALGQGPEFLTYFQNEAQLDKSGLPSDRFFAERPEGSVSTLKIQRTQQEDSAVYLCASSFALSYEQYFGPGTRLTVT.

This clonotype was counted ten times or more. The rearrangement links TRBV4-2 to TRBJ2-1; 12 bases align to TRBD2. Germline V gives CDR1 LGHNA, CDR2 YNFKEQ. This CDR3 has 15 amino acids. J was trimmed by 4 bases and V by 5 bases; bases with no gene match: 3. In DNA, the CDR3 is TGTGCCAGCAGCGACGGGACTAGCGGGTACAATGAGCAGTTCTTC. Its protein product is CASSDGTSGYNEQFF.

This clonotype appeared many times. The rearrangement joins TRBV28 to TRBJ1-5; no clear D gene. Per germline, CDR1 MDHEN and CDR2 SYDVKM. CDR3 length: 13 amino acids. V gave up 2 bases and J gave up 5 bases, with 7 bases separating them. The CDR3: CASSLVADQPQHF. CDR3 in DNA: TGTGCCAGCAGTTTAGTGGCCGATCAGCCCCAGCATTTT.